Shown below are 20 T cell receptor beta chains from a single sample sequenced in a study of blood T cell repertoires in COVID-19. Generated by immunoSEQ multiplex PCR, the TCRdb table keeps only in-frame clones and is missing some. The sample records 490,000 or so clones, approximately 91% being singletons. The material sequenced was PBMCs or T cells enriched from blood (not recorded which). The receptor source for this set is a woman aged 55-70 years who had recovered from COVID-19.

V gene TRBV10-3 combines with J gene TRBJ1-5; weak D call: TRBD1 (6 bases). The V and J ends lost 2 bases and 2 bases respectively, with 16 bases between them. The CDR3 totals 17 residues. Germline values: CDR1 ENHRY, CDR2 SYGVKD. The CDR3 loop reads CAISERGQGLGNQPQHF. The DNA of the CDR3 is TGTGCCATCAGTGAGCGGGGTCAGGGGCTCGGCAATCAGCCCCAGCATTTT.

The V and J genes are TRBV27 and TRBJ2-5; the match to TRBD2 covers 8 bases. The germline V gene has CDR1 MNHEY and CDR2 SMNVEV (reference sequence). Trimming took 5 bases from V and 5 from J; bases not matched to a gene: 7. This CDR3 region has 14 residues. This chain's CDR3 is CASSTRGGGETQYF. DNA for the CDR3: TGTGCCAGCAGTACCCGGGGGGGAGGCGAGACCCAGTACTTC.

V usage is TRBV2 and J usage is TRBJ1-5; D ambiguous. Trimming took off 4 bases at V and 5 bases at J, with 15 bases between the two ends. The germline CDR1 and CDR2 sequences are SNHLY and FYNNEI. The CDR3 covers 15 residues. CDR3 coding DNA: TGTGCCAGCAGTGTAGGTCAGGCCCTCGATCAGCCCCAGCATTTT. It encodes CASSVGQALDQPQHF. The full variable domain, rest sourced from reference TRBV2 and TRBJ1-5, is EPEVTQTPSHQVTQMGQEVILRCVPISNHLYFYWYRQILGQKVEFLVSFYNNEISEKSEIFDDQFSVERPDGSNFTLKIRSTKLEDSAMYFCASSVGQALDQPQHFGDGTRLSIL.

The chain joins TRBV5-4 to TRBJ2-2; the match to TRBD1 covers 10 bases. This CDR3 spans 14 amino acids. With V trimmed by 3 bases and J by 8 bases, 4 bases remained unmatched. CDR1 SGHNT and CDR2 YYREEE come from the germline V gene (reference sequence). CDR3 nucleotides: TGTGCCAGCAGCTCGACAGGGGGCGCGGGGGAGCTGTTTTTT. It translates to CASSSTGGAGELFF.

A note on this clone: Other DNA sequences in the sample encode the same CDR3. This chain uses TRBV12-5 with TRBJ2-3; 10 nucleotides match TRBD2. V lost 6 bases, J lost 4 bases, and 7 bases stayed unmatched. The CDR3 covers 15 residues. The germline CDR1 and CDR2 sequences are LGHNT and FRNRAP. CDR3 sequence (DNA): TGTGCTAGTGGAAGGAGCGGGGGGGGTCCAGATACGCAGTATTTT. Amino acid sequence: CASGRSGGGPDTQYF.

The chain has TRBV7-9 and TRBJ1-6, with D possibly matching TRBD1 (6 bases). Germline CDR1 and CDR2: SEHNR and FQNEAQ (reference sequence). The CDR3 has 15 residues. Trimming removed 0 bases at V and 8 bases at J, with 11 bases between. In DNA form, the CDR3 reads TGTGCCAGCAGCTTAGCGGGGGCAAGTTATTCACCCCTCCACTTT. Translated: CASSLAGASYSPLHF.

This chain connects TRBV19 to TRBJ2-3; 10 positions agree with TRBD1. The CDR3 spans 18 residues. Germline V CDR1 and CDR2: LNHDA, SQIVND (reference sequence). The ends lost 6 bases at V and 2 bases at J; junction bases unmatched: 14. In DNA, the CDR3 is TGTGCCAGTAGCTCAGGGCCGGGACAGGGGTTTATCACAGATACGCAGTATTTT. It specifies CASSSGPGQGFITDTQYF.

The rearrangement uses TRBV19 and TRBJ2-3, with D possibly being TRBD1 (6 bases). Trimming left V 1 base short and J 2 bases short, with 10 bases between. This CDR3 spans 15 amino acids. CDR1 and CDR2 (germline): LNHDA, SQIVND (reference sequence). The CDR3: CASSIVGATTDTQYF. The CDR3 DNA reads TGTGCCAGTAGTATAGTGGGGGCCACCACAGATACGCAGTATTTT. Supplemented by reference TRBV19 and TRBJ2-3, the full variable domain reads DGGITQSPKYLFRKEGQNVTLSCEQNLNHDAMYWYRQDPGQGLRLIYYSQIVNDFQKGDIAEGYSVSREKKESFPLTVTSAQKNPTAFYLCASSIVGATTDTQYFGPGTRLTVL.

The V gene is TRBV5-1, the J gene TRBJ2-7, with a possible D match to TRBD1 (8 bases). The CDR3 sequence is 18 residues long. Germline assignment: CDR1 SGHRS and CDR2 YFSETQ. This CDR3 reads CASTGGGPSGRESYEQYF. CDR3 DNA sequence: TGCGCTTCCACAGGGGGAGGTCCTAGCGGCCGGGAGTCCTACGAGCAGTACTTC.

This chain uses TRBV25-1 with TRBJ2-1; 7 nucleotides align to TRBD1. In germline, CDR1 is MGHDK, CDR2 SYGVNS. CDR3 size: 13 residues. V shed 7 bases, J shed 6 bases, and the junction held 6 bases outside the gene matches. CDR3 DNA: TGTGCCAGCACCAGACAGGGTGGCAATGAGCAGTTCTTC. Protein: CASTRQGGNEQFF.

The rearrangement joins TRBV4-1 to TRBJ2-6; D gene ambiguous. V was pared by 5 bases and J by 2 bases, with 7 bases between. The CDR3 has 14 amino acids. CDR1 and CDR2 (germline): MGHRA, YSYEKL. The CDR3 DNA reads TGCGCCAGCAGCACGGTAGCTGGGGCCAACGTCCTGACTTTC. Residues: CASSTVAGANVLTF.

Concerning this clone: The identical CDR3 is also encoded by other nucleotide sequences in the sample. The J gene is TRBJ2-2, the V gene TRBV2; TRBD1 aligns across 7 bases. Germline loops: CDR1 SNHLY, CDR2 FYNNEI. The CDR3 covers 14 residues. V lost 7 bases to trimming and J lost 1 base; unmatched junction nucleotides: 3. CDR3: CASNRDRNTGELFF. The CDR3 DNA sequence: TGTGCCAGCAACCGGGACAGGAACACCGGGGAGCTGTTTTTT. The variable domain in full, completed from reference TRBV2 and TRBJ2-2, reads EPEVTQTPSHQVTQMGQEVILRCVPISNHLYFYWYRQILGQKVEFLVSFYNNEISEKSEIFDDQFSVERPDGSNFTLKIRSTKLEDSAMYFCASNRDRNTGELFFGEGSRLTVL.

This clone was detected many times. Additional DNA sequences in this sample encode the identical CDR3. This chain joins TRBV10-1 and TRBJ2-2, with 12 bases fitting TRBD1. This CDR3 region has 15 residues. J lost 6 bases, V lost 6 bases, and 5 bases had no gene match. In germline, CDR1 is WNHNN, CDR2 SYGVQD (reference sequence). The CDR3 DNA reads as TGCGCCAGCAGCTCGGGGACAGGGGGCTCCGGGGAGCTGTTTTTT. Translating gives CASSSGTGGSGELFF.

A note on this clone: Other DNA sequences in this sample translate to the same CDR3. This sequence joins TRBV6-5 and TRBJ1-2; 8 bases map to TRBD1. The CDR3 sequence is 13 residues long. CDR1 is MNHEY, CDR2 SVGAGI, per germline. The ends lost 4 bases at V and 4 bases at J; junction bases unmatched: 2. This CDR3 reads CASSLDRVYGYTF. The CDR3 DNA follows: TGTGCCAGCAGTTTGGACAGGGTCTATGGCTACACCTTC.

In the case of this clone: The sample contains more than one DNA sequence encoding this CDR3. The genes are TRBV5-1 and TRBJ2-7; 8 bases map to TRBD1. The V gene end was trimmed by 4 bases and the J gene end by 0 bases; junction bases not matched to a gene: 3. The CDR3 extends over 14 amino acids. Per germline, CDR1 SGHRS and CDR2 YFSETQ. This chain's CDR3 is CASSPGQGSYEQYF. The CDR3 nucleotides are TGCGCCAGCAGCCCCGGACAGGGCTCCTACGAGCAGTACTTC.

A single count supports this clone. CDR3 sequence: CASSQRGSEKLFF. The CDR3 nucleotides read TGTGCCAGCAGCCAAAGAGGAAGTGAAAAACTGTTTTTT. The V gene is TRBV3-1 (or the pseudogene TRBV3-2), the J gene TRBJ1-4; D ambiguous. The germline V and J ends were trimmed by 2 bases and 7 bases, with 8 bases remaining between them. The V gene's germline CDR1 is LGHDT and CDR2 YNNKEL (reference sequence). This CDR3 has 13 amino acids.

The genes are TRBV18 and TRBJ2-3, with TRBD1 identical over 11 bases. V trimming: 3 bases; J trimming: 8 bases; junction bases outside the gene matches: 19. CDR1 KGHSH and CDR2 LQKENI come from the germline V gene. CDR3 length: 19 amino acids. Here the CDR3 DNA reads TGTGCCAGCTCACCTTCCTGGACAGGGGGCGGAATTGTACGAGCTACGCAGTATTTT. Translating it yields CASSPSWTGGGIVRATQYF.

The chain couples TRBV29-1 to TRBJ2-2; D unresolved. Trimming shortened V by 7 bases and J by 4 bases, and 10 bases separated the two germline ends. Looked up from germline, CDR1 is SQVTM and CDR2 is ANQGSEA. There are 12 residues in the CDR3. CDR3 sequence: CSAHTFTGELFF. CDR3 nucleotide sequence: TGCAGCGCCCACACGTTCACCGGGGAGCTGTTTTTT.

This clone is a singleton in its sample. The rearrangement links TRBV5-1 to TRBJ2-4; 8 bases line up with TRBD2. This CDR3 comprises 15 residues. CDR1 and CDR2 (germline): SGHRS, YFSETQ. Trimming cost V 0 bases and J 8 bases; bases outside gene matches: 7. The chain's CDR3 is CASSLAGNSGDIQYF. CDR3 bases: TGCGCCAGCAGCTTGGCCGGAAATAGCGGGGACATTCAGTACTTC.

The chain joins TRBV20-1 to TRBJ2-3; no clear D gene. CDR1 is DFQATT, CDR2 SNEGSKA, per germline (reference sequence). The V gene lost 5 bases and the J gene lost 7 bases, with 10 bases spanning the gap. The CDR3 extends over 11 amino acids. CDR3 sequence (DNA): TGCAGTGCTCCCTACGCGAATACGCAGTATTTT. Translated, it gives CSAPYANTQYF.